This T cell receptor beta chain was sequenced for a study of blood T cells in healthy people across ages. Study-level results: The study found more naive CD4+ cells and higher diversity in long-lived than aged donors.

With a J-beta primer mix and a sample-barcoded 5' primer, a second PCR ran about 7 to 11 cycles. A single record per CDR3 protein comes from TCRdb applying MiXCR to the 5' RACE reads. The sample yields around 990,000 distinct CDR3 sequences, around 25% seen once. This clonotype was seen repeatedly, ten times or more. Its antigen is not known. The CDR3 is 14 residues long. Trimming left V 4 bases short and J 0 bases short, with 10 bases between. The germline CDR1 and CDR2 sequences are LGHNA and YNFKEQ. The same data also went into a second study, on T cells of mothers and their children.

This chain links TRBV4-2 with TRBJ2-7; tentative D call: TRBD2 (5 bases). The sequence came from a girl aged 2 to 9 in good health. The sample was blood. This CDR3 reads CASSRSASSYEQYF. Here the CDR3 DNA reads TGTGCCAGCAGCCGTAGCGCAAGCTCCTACGAGCAGTACTTC.